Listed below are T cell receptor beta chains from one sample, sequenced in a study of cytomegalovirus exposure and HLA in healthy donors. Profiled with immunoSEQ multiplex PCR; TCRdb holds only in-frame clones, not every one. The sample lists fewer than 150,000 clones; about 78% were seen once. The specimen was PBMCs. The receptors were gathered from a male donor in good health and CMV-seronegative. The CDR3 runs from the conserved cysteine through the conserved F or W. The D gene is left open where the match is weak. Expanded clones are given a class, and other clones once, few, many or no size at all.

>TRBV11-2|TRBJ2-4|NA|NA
CASSLKGDIQYF
TGTGCCAGCAGCTTAAAGGGGGACATTCAGTACTTC
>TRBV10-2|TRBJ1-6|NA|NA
CASSAQGFGNSPLHF
TGCGCCAGCAGCGCCCAGGGATTTGGTAATTCACCCCTCCACTTT
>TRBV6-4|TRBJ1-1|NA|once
CASSRTGSTEAFF
TGTGCCAGCAGCCGAACAGGGTCCACTGAAGCTTTCTTT
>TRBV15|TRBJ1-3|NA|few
CATSRDHTGWSGNTIYF
TGTGCCACCAGCAGAGATCACACAGGGTGGTCTGGAAACACCATATATTTT
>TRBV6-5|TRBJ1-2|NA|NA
CASSYSSGHGYTF
TGTGCCAGCAGTTACTCCTCAGGGCATGGCTACACCTTC
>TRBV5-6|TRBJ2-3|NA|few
CASSPQSDTQYF
TGTGCCAGCAGTCCCCAGTCGGATACGCAGTATTTT
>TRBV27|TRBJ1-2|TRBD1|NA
CASTEQGSGYTF
TGTGCCAGCACGGAACAGGGGAGCGGCTACACCTTC
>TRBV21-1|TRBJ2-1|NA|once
CASSRSLGSSYNEQFF
TGTGCCAGCAGCAGAAGCCTTGGGAGCTCCTACAATGAGCAGTTCTTC
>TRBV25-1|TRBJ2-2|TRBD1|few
CATGTGFTGELFF
TGTGCCACCGGGACAGGGTTCACCGGGGAGCTGTTTTTT
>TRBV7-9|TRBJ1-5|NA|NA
CASSRTGHHQPQHF
TGTGCCAGCAGCCGCACAGGGCACCATCAGCCCCAGCATTTT
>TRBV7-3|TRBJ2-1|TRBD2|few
CASSSPAGGYNEQFF
TGTGCCAGCAGCTCTCCAGCGGGGGGCTACAATGAGCAGTTCTTC
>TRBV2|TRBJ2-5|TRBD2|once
CASSGGSVETQYF
TGTGCCAGCAGCGGGGGGTCGGTGGAGACCCAGTACTTC
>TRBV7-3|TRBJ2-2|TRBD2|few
CASSTTSGSVSGELFF
TGTGCCAGCAGCACGACTAGCGGCTCCGTTAGCGGGGAGCTGTTTTTT
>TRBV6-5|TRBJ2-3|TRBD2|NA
CASSYRLAGGIDTQYF
TGTGCCAGCAGTTATAGGCTAGCGGGAGGAATAGATACGCAGTATTTT
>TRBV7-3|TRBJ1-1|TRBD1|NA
CASSLADRAEAFF
TGTGCCAGCAGCTTGGCGGACAGGGCTGAAGCTTTCTTT
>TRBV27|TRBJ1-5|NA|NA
CASSLTQGGGQPQHF
TGTGCCAGCAGTTTAACACAGGGTGGAGGTCAGCCCCAGCATTTT
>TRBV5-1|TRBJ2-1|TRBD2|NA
CASSSGTSEINEQFF
TGCGCCAGCAGCTCCGGGACTAGCGAAATCAATGAGCAGTTCTTC
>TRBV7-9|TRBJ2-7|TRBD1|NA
CASSFGGTGPVEQYF
TGTGCCAGCAGCTTTGGTGGGACAGGGCCCGTCGAGCAGTACTTC
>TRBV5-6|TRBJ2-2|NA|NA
CASSFVGGNTGELFF
TGTGCCAGCAGCTTTGTGGGAGGAAACACCGGGGAGCTGTTTTTT
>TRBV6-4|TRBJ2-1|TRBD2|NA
CASSQSETSGYNEQFF
TGTGCCAGCAGTCAGAGTGAGACTAGCGGATACAATGAGCAGTTCTTC
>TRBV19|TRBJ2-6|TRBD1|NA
CASSSTGTGAPVLTF
TGTGCCAGTAGTAGCACCGGGACAGGGGCCCCCGTCCTGACTTTC
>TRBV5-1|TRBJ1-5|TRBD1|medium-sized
CASSGGDREPVASNQPQHF
TGCGCCAGCAGCGGAGGGGACAGGGAACCCGTAGCAAGCAATCAGCCCCAGCATTTT
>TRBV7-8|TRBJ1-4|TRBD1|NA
CASSTSFGDSPNEKLFF
TGTGCCAGCAGCACGAGTTTCGGGGACAGTCCCAATGAAAAACTGTTTTTT
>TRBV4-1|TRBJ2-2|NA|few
CASSQDQATGELFF
TGCGCCAGCAGCCAAGATCAGGCCACCGGGGAGCTGTTTTTT
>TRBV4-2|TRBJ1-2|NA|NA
CASSHINYGYTF
TGTGCCAGCAGCCATATCAACTATGGCTACACCTTC
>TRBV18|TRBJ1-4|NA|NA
CASSPRGLDEKLFF
TGTGCCAGCTCCCCGCGAGGTCTAGATGAAAAACTGTTTTTT
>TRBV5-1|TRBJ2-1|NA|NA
CASSLEGWDSNEQFF
TGCGCCAGCAGCTTGGAGGGTTGGGACTCCAATGAGCAGTTCTTC
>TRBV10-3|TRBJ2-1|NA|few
CAISGSGNEQFF
TGTGCCATCAGCGGTAGCGGCAATGAGCAGTTCTTC
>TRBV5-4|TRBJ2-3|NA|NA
CASSLPRGTPDTQYF
TGTGCCAGCAGCTTGCCCCGGGGGACCCCAGATACGCAGTATTTT
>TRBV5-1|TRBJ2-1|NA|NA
CASSERWDEQFF
TGCGCCAGCAGCGAGAGGTGGGATGAGCAGTTCTTC
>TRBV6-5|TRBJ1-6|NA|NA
CASRGRRDSPLHF
TGTGCCAGCAGGGGGCGCCGGGATTCACCCCTCCACTTT
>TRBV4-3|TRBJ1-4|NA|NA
CASSQLPHGGAQNEKLFF
TGCGCCAGCAGCCAACTACCCCACGGGGGGGCCCAAAATGAAAAACTGTTTTTT
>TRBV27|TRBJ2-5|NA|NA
CASSFGRQETQYF
TGTGCCAGCAGTTTTGGCAGACAAGAGACCCAGTACTTC
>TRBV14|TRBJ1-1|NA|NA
CASSQDLNTEAFF
TGTGCCAGCAGCCAAGATCTTAACACTGAAGCTTTCTTT
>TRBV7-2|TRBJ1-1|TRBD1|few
CASSNRQGKSEAFF
TGTGCCAGCAGCAATAGACAGGGGAAGTCTGAAGCTTTCTTT
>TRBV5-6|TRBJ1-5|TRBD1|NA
CASSLGTGGRGNQPQHF
TGTGCCAGCAGCTTGGGGACAGGGGGTCGCGGCAATCAGCCCCAGCATTTT
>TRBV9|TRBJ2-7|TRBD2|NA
CASSVGGGSNYEQYF
TGTGCCAGCAGCGTCGGGGGGGGGTCCAATTACGAGCAGTACTTC
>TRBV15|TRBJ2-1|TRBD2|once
CATSRDTSGGAVEFF
TGTGCCACCAGCAGAGATACTAGCGGGGGGGCCGTGGAGTTCTTC
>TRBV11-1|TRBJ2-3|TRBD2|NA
CASSFFARGGDTQYF
TGTGCCAGCAGCTTCTTCGCGCGGGGGGGAGATACGCAGTATTTT
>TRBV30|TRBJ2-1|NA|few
CAWAGWSQFF
TGTGCCTGGGCCGGGTGGTCGCAGTTCTTC
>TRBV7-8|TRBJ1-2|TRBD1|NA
CASSLDRGNYGYTF
TGTGCCAGCAGCCTGGACAGGGGCAACTATGGCTACACCTTC
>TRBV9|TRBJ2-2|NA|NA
CASSVGGTPTGELFF
TGTGCCAGCAGCGTAGGGGGCACTCCCACCGGGGAGCTGTTTTTT
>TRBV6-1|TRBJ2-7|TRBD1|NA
CASGRGTSYEQYF
TGTGCCAGCGGCAGGGGGACCTCCTACGAGCAGTACTTC
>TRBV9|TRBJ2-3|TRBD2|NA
CASSVAGTSGGADTQYF
TGTGCCAGCAGCGTAGCGGGGACTAGCGGGGGGGCAGATACGCAGTATTTT
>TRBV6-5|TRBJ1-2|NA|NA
CASSYFGSRGYGYTF
TGTGCCAGCAGTTACTTTGGGAGTCGGGGCTATGGCTACACCTTC
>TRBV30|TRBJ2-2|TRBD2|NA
CAWSGPRTSGGMWELFF
TGTGCCTGGAGTGGCCCGCGGACTAGCGGGGGGATGTGGGAGCTGTTTTTT
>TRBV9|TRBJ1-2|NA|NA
CASRDRLYGYTF
TGTGCCAGCAGAGACAGACTCTATGGCTACACCTTC
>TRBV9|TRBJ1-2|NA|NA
CASRPGGADYGYTF
TGTGCCAGCAGGCCTGGGGGGGCGGACTATGGCTACACCTTC
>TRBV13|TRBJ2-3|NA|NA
CASSLVHDRVDTQYF
TGTGCCAGCAGCTTAGTTCACGACAGAGTAGATACGCAGTATTTT
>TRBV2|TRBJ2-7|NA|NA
CASLHDLRDEQYF
TGTGCCAGCCTGCATGACCTTCGGGACGAGCAGTACTTC
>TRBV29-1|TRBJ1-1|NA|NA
CSAQGLNTEAFF
TGCAGCGCCCAGGGTTTGAACACTGAAGCTTTCTTT
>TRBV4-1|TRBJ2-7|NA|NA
CASSQTIYSSYEQYF
TGCGCCAGCAGCCAAACCATATATAGCTCCTACGAGCAGTACTTC
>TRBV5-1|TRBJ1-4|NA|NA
CASSLRGAVSEKLFF
TGCGCCAGCAGCTTAAGGGGCGCGGTGTCCGAAAAACTGTTTTTT
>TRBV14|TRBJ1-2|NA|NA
CASSQDRQSGYGYPF
TGTGCCAGCAGCCAAGACCGACAGAGTGGCTATGGCTACCCCTTC
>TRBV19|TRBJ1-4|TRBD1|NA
CASSVRDRTNEKLFF
TGTGCCAGTAGTGTCCGGGACAGGACAAATGAAAAACTGTTTTTT
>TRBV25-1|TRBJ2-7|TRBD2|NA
CASSFSPGGFNEQYF
TGTGCCAGCAGTTTTTCCCCCGGGGGGTTCAACGAGCAGTACTTC